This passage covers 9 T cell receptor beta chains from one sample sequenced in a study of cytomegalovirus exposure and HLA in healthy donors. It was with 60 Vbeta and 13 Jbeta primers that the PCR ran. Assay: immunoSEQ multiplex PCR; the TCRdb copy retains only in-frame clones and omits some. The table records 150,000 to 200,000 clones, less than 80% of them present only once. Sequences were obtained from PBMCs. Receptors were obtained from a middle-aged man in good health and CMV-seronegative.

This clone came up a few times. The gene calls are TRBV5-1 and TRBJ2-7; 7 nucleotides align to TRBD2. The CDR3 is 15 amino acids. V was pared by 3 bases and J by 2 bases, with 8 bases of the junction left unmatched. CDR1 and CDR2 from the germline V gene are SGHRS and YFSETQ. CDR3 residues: CASSSAGRGTYEQYF. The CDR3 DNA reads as TGCGCCAGCAGCTCGGCGGGGAGGGGCACCTACGAGCAGTACTTC.

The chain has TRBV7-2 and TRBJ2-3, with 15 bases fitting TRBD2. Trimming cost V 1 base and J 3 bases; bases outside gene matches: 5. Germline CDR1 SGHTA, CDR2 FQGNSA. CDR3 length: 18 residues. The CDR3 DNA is TGTGCCAGCAGCTTAGACGGACTAGCGGGAGGGCTAACAGATACGCAGTATTTT. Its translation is CASSLDGLAGGLTDTQYF.

The CDR3 here is CASSPRMGQGATGELFF. In DNA form, the CDR3 reads TGTGCCAGCAGCCCCAGGATGGGACAGGGGGCGACCGGGGAGCTGTTTTTT. J is TRBJ2-2 and V is TRBV14; TRBD1 agrees at 12 bases. Per the germline V gene, CDR1 is SGHDN and CDR2 is FVKESK. CDR3 size: 17 residues. J gave up 5 bases and V 4 bases, and 8 bases lay outside the gene matches. Filled out from reference TRBV14 and TRBJ2-2, the complete variable domain reads EAGVTQFPSHSVIEKGQTVTLRCDPISGHDNLYWYRRVMGKEIKFLLHFVKESKQDESGMPNNRFLAERTGGTYSTLKVQPAELEDSGVYFCASSPRMGQGATGELFFGEGSRLTVL.

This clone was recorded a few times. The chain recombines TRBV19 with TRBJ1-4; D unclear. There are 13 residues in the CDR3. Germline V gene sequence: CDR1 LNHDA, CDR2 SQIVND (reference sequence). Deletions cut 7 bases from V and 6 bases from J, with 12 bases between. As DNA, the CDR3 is TGTGCCAGTACCATCCCCGGTGATGAAAAACTGTTTTTT. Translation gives CASTIPGDEKLFF.

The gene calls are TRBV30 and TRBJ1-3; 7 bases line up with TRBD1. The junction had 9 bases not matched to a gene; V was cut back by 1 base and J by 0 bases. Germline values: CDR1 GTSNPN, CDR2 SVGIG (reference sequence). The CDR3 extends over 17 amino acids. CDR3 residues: CAWSGGKTGSSGNTIYF. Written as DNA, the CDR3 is TGTGCCTGGAGTGGGGGAAAGACAGGGTCCTCTGGAAACACCATATATTTT. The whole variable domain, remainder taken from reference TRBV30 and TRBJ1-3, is SQTIHQWPATLVQPVGSPLSLECTVEGTSNPNLYWYRQAAGRGLQLLFYSVGIGQISSEVPQNLSASRPQDRQFILSSKKLLLSDSGFYLCAWSGGKTGSSGNTIYFGEGSWLTVV.

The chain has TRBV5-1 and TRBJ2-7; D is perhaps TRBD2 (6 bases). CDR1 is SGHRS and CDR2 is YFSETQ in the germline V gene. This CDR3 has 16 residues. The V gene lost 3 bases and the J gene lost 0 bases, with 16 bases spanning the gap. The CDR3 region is CASSSLGGGSSYEQYF. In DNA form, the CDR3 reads TGCGCCAGCAGCTCGCTCGGTGGGGGGAGCTCCTACGAGCAGTACTTC.

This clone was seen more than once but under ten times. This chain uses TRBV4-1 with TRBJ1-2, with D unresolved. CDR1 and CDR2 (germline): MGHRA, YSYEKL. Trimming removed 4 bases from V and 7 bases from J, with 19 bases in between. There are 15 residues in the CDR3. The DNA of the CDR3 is TGCGCCAGCAGCCTCGGGCCCCAGGCGGGCAGTGGCTACACCTTC. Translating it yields CASSLGPQAGSGYTF.

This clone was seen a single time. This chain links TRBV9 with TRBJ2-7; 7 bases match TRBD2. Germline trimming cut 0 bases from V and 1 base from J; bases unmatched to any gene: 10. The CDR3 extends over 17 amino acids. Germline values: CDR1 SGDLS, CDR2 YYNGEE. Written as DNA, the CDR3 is TGTGCCAGCAGCGTAGCTACGGGGGGTGCTGGGTCCTACGAGCAGTACTTC. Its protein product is CASSVATGGAGSYEQYF.

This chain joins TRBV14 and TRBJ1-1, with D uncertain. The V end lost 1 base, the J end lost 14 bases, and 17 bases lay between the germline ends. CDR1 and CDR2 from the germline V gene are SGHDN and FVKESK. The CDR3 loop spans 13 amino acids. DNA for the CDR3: TGTGCCAGCAGCCAAGGCTTGGTCAGGTTAGGCTTCTTT. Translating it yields CASSQGLVRLGFF.